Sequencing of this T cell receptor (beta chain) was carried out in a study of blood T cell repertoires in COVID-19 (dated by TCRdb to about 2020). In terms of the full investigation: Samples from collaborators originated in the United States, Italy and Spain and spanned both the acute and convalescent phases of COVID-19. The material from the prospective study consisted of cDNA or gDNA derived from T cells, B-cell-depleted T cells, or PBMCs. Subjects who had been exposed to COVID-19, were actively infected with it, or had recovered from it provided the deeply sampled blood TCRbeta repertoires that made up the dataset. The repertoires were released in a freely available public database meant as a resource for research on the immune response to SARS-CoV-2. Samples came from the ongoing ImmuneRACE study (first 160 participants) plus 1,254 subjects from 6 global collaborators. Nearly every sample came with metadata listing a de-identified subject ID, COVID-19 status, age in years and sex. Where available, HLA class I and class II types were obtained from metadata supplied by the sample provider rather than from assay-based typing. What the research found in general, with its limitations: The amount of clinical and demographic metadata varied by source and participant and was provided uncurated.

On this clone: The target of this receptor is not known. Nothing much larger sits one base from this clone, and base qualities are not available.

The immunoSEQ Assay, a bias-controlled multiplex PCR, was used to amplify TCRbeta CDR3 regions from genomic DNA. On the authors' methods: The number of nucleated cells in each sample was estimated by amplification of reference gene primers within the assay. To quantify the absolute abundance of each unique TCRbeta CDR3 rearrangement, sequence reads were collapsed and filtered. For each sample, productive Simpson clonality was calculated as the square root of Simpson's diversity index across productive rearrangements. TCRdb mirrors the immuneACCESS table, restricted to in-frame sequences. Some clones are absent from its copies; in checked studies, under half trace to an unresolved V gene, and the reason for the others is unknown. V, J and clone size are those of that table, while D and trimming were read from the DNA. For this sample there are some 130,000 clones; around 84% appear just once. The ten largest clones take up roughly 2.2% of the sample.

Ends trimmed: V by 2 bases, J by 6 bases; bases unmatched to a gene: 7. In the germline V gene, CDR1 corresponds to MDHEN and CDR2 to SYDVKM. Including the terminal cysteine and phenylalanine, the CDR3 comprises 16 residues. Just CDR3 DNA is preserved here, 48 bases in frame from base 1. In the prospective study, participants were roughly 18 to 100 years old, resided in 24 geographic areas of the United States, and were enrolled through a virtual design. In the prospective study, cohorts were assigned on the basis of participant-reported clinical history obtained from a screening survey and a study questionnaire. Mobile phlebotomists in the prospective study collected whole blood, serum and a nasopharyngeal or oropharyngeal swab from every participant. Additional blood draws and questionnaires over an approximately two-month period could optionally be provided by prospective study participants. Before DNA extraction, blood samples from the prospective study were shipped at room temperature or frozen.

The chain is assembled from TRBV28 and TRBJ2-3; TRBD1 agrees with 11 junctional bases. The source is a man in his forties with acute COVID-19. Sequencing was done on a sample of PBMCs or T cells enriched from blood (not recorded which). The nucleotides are TGTGCCAGCAGTTTAAAATGGACAGGGGGCATGGATACGCAGTATTTT. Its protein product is CASSLKWTGGMDTQYF.